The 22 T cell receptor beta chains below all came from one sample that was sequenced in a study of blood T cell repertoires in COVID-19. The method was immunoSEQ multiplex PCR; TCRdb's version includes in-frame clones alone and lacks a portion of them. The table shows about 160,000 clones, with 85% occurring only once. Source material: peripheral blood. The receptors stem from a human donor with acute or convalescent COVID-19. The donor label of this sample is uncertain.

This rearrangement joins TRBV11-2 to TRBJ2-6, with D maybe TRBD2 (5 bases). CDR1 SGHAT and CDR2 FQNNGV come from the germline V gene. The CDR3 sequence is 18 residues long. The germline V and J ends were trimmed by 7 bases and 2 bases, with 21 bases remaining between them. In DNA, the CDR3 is TGTGCCAGCACCTTCGATCCCCAAGGACTCCCTGGGGCCAACGTCCTGACTTTC. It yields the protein CASTFDPQGLPGANVLTF.

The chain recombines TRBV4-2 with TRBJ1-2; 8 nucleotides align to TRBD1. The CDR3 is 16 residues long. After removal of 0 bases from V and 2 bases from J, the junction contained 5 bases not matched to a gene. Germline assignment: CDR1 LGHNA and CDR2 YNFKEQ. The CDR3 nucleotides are TGTGCCAGCAGCCAAGAAGTGAACAGGGGGAACTATGGCTACACCTTC. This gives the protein CASSQEVNRGNYGYTF.

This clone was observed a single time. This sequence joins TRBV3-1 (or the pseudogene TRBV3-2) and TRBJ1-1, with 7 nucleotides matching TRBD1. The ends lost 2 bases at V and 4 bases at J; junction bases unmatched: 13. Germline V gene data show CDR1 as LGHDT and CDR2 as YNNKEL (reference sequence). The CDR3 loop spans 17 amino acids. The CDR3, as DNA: TGTGCCAGCAGCCAAAGGGGGGCCGGACAGGCGCTCACTGAAGCTTTCTTT. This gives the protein CASSQRGAGQALTEAFF.

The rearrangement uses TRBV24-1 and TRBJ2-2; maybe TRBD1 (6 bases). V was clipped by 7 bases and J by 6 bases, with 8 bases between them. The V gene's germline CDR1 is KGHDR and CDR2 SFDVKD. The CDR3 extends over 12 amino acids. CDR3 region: CATSKGAGELFF. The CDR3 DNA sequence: TGTGCCACCAGCAAGGGGGCCGGGGAGCTGTTTTTT.

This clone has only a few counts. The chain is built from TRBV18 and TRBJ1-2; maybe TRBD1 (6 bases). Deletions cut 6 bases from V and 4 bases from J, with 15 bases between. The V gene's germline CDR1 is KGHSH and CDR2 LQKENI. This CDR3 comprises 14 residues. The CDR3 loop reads CASSTTPGVYGYTF. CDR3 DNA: TGTGCCAGCTCTACCACACCAGGGGTCTATGGCTACACCTTC.

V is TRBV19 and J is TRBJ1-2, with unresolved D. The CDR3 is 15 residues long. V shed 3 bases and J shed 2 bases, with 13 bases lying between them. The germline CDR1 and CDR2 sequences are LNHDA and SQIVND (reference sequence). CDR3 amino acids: CASSMQSLKNYGYTF. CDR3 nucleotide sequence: TGTGCCAGTAGTATGCAGTCCCTCAAAAACTATGGCTACACCTTC.

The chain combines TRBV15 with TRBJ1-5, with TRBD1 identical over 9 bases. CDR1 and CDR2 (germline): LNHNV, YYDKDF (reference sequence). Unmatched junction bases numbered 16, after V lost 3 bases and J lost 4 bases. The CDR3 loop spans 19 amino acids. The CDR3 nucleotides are TGTGCCACCAGCAGGGGGCCCATTGGTCCCGGGACAGGGAATCAGCCCCAGCATTTT. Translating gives CATSRGPIGPGTGNQPQHF.

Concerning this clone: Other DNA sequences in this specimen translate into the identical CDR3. CDR3 sequence (DNA): TGTGCCAGCAGTCCTCCTCTAGGCGGCAATCAGCCCCAGCATTTT. Its protein product is CASSPPLGGNQPQHF. This rearrangement joins TRBV28 to TRBJ1-5; D remains ambiguous. V was pared by 5 bases and J by 2 bases, with 13 bases between. CDR1 is MDHEN, CDR2 SYDVKM, per germline. The CDR3 loop spans 15 amino acids. The full variable domain, rest sourced from reference TRBV28 and TRBJ1-5, is DVKVTQSSRYLVKRTGEKVFLECVQDMDHENMFWYRQDPGLGLRLIYFSYDVKMKEKGDIPEGYSVSREKKERFSLILESASTNQTSMYLCASSPPLGGNQPQHFGDGTRLSIL.

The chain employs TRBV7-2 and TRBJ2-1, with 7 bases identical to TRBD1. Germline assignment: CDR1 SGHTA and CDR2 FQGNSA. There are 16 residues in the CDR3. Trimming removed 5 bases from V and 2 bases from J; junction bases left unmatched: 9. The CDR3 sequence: CASSLRQGVAYNEQFF. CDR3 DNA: TGTGCCAGCAGCCTACGACAGGGAGTGGCCTACAATGAGCAGTTCTTC.

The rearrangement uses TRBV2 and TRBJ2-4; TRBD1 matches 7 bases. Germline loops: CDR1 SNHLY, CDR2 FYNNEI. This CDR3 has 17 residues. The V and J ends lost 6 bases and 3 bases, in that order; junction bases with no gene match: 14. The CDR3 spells CASRGETGLLIKNIQYF. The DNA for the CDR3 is TGTGCCAGCAGGGGGGAGACAGGGCTGTTAATCAAAAACATTCAGTACTTC.

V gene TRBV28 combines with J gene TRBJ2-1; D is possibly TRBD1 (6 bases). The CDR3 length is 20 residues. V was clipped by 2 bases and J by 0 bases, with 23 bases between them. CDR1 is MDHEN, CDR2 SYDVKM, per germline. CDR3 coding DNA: TGTGCCAGCAGTTTAATGAGGGGGAGAACCCAGCGCCCCTCCTACAATGAGCAGTTCTTC. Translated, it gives CASSLMRGRTQRPSYNEQFF.

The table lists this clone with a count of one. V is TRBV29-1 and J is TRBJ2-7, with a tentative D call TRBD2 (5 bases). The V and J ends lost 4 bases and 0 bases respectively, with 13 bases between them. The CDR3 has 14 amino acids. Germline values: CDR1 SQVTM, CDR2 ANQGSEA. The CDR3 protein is CSVGSGTSSYEQYF. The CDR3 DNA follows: TGCAGCGTTGGGAGCGGCACTAGCTCCTACGAGCAGTACTTC.

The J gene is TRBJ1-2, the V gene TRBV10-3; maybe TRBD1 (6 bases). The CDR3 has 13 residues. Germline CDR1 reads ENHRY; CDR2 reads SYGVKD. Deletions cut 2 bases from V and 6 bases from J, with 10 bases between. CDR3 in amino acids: CAISERSGDGYTF. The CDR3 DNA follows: TGTGCCATCAGTGAGCGGTCAGGGGATGGCTACACCTTC.

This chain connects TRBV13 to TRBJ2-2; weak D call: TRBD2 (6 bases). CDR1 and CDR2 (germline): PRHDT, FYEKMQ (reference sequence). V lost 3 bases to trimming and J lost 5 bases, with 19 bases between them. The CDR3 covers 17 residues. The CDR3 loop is CASSLFLARDRTGELFF. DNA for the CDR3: TGTGCCAGCAGCTTGTTTCTAGCGAGGGACCGTACCGGGGAGCTGTTTTTT.

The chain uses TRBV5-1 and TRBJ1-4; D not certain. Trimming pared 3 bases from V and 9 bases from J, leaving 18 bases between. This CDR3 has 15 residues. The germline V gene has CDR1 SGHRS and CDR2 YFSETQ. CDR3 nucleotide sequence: TGCGCCAGCAGCTCGTGGGGAGTGGGCGGGAAAAAACTGTTTTTT. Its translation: CASSSWGVGGKKLFF.

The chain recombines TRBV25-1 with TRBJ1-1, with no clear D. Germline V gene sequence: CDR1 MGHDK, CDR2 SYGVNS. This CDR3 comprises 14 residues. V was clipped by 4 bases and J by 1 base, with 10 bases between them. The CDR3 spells CASSGVAGNTEAFF. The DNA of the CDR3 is TGTGCCAGCAGTGGAGTGGCAGGGAACACTGAAGCTTTCTTT.

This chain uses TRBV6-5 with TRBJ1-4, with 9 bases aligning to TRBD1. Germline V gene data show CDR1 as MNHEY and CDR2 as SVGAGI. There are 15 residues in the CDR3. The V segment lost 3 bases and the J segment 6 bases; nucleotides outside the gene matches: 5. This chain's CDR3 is CASSYGTGKDEKLFF. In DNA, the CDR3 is TGTGCCAGCAGTTATGGGACAGGGAAGGATGAAAAACTGTTTTTT.

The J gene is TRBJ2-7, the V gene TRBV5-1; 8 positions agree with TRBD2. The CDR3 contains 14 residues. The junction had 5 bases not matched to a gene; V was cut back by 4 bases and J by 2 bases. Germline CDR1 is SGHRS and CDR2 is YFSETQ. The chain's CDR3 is CASSGPGLAYEQYF. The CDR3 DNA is TGCGCCAGCAGCGGACCGGGACTAGCCTACGAGCAGTACTTC.

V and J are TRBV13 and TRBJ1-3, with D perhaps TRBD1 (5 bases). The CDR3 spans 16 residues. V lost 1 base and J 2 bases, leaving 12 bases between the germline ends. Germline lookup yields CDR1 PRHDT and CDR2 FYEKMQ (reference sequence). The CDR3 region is CASSLESRAAGNTIYF. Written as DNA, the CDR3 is TGTGCCAGCAGCTTAGAAAGCAGGGCAGCTGGAAACACCATATATTTT.

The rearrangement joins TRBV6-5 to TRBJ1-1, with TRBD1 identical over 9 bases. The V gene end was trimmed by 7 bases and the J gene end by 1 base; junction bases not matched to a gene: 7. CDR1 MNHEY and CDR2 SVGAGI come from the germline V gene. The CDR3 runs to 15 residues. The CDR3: CASTDGGQGNTEAFF. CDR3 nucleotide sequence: TGTGCCAGCACCGACGGGGGACAGGGGAACACTGAAGCTTTCTTT.

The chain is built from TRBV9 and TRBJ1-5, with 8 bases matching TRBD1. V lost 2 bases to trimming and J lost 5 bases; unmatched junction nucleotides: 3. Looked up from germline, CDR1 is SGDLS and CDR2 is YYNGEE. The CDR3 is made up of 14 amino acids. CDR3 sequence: CASSVDRADQPQHF. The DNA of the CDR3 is TGTGCCAGCAGCGTGGACAGGGCCGATCAGCCCCAGCATTTT.

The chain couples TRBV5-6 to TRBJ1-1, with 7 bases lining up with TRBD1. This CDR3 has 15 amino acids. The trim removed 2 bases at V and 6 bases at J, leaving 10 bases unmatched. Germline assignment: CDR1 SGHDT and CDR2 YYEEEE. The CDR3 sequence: CASSFIPTGSAEAFF. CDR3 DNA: TGTGCCAGCAGCTTTATTCCGACAGGGTCGGCTGAAGCTTTCTTT. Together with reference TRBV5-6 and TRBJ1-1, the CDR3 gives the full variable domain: DAGVTQSPTHLIKTRGQQVTLRCSPKSGHDTVSWYQQALGQGPQFIFQYYEEEERQRGNFPDRFSGHQFPNYSSELNVNALLLGDSALYLCASSFIPTGSAEAFFGQGTRLTVV.